Shown below are 7 T cell receptor beta chains from a single sample sequenced in a study of T cell clonality in common variable immunodeficiency. Measured with immunoSEQ multiplex PCR; TCRdb has only the in-frame clones, and not every one. The profile covers about 40,000 clones, none occurring a single time. The sample taken for sequencing was peripheral blood mononuclear cells. The source is a person aged 18-69 years in good health.

This clone was detected ten times or more. The read finishes 3 residues shy of the CDR3 end, and the germline J gene is used to complete it. V usage is TRBV9 and J usage is TRBJ2-5; 10 bases match TRBD2. The CDR3 is made up of 16 amino acids. Trimming at V came to 1 base and at J to 2 bases, leaving 5 bases not matched to a gene. Looked up from germline, CDR1 is SGDLS and CDR2 is YYNGEE. CDR3: CASSVTGTSEQETQYF. The sequenced CDR3 bases are TGTGCCAGCAGCGTAACCGGGACTAGCGAGCAAGAGACC.

In this sample, this clone turned up many times. The CDR3 goes on 3 residues after the read ends, and that part is filled in from the germline J gene. V gene TRBV5-8 combines with J gene TRBJ2-4; the D is unclear. CDR1 and CDR2 from the germline V gene are SGHTS and YDEGEE. The V and J ends lost 0 bases and 8 bases respectively, with 15 bases between them. This CDR3 region has 15 residues. The CDR3 bases that were read are TGTGCCAGCAGCTTGGTTTCTTTGTCGGCGGACATT. It is translated as CASSLVSLSADI. Given in full, the CDR3 is CASSLVSLSADIQYF.

Ten or more counts support this clone. Sequencing ends 3 residues short of the CDR3 end; the germline J gene provides the rest. The J gene is TRBJ1-4, the V gene TRBV20-1; tentative D call: TRBD1 (6 bases). The length of the CDR3 is 16 residues. The V end lost 0 bases, the J end lost 2 bases, and 13 bases lay between the germline ends. The V gene's germline CDR1 is DFQATT and CDR2 SNEGSKA (reference sequence). The CDR3 is CSARDRGGRTNEKLFF. CDR3 DNA (partial): TGCAGTGCTAGAGATAGAGGGGGACGGACTAATGAAAAA.

The sample holds many counts of this clone. Coverage ceases 3 residues before the CDR3 finishes, and the germline J gene fills in the end. The chain links TRBV2 to TRBJ2-1, with 9 nucleotides matching TRBD1. The germline CDR1 and CDR2 sequences are SNHLY and FYNNEI. There are 16 residues in the CDR3. Trimming removed 5 bases from V and 6 bases from J; junction bases left unmatched: 11. Here the CDR3 reads CASSPRDRDGSNEQFF. The DNA read from the CDR3 is TGTGCCAGCAGTCCCCGGGACAGGGACGGGAGCAATGAG.

This clone was counted ten times or more. The read ends 3 residues before the CDR3 terminus; that terminus is restored from the germline J gene. The chain links TRBV20-1 to TRBJ2-3; 11 bases agree with TRBD2. The CDR3 length is 15 residues. V dropped 0 bases and J dropped 5; count of bases not matched to a gene: 4. Looked up from germline, CDR1 is DFQATT and CDR2 is SNEGSKA (reference sequence). CDR3 region: CSARDSGGDRDTQYF. The part of the CDR3 DNA that was read is TGCAGTGCTAGAGATAGCGGGGGGGATCGAGATACG.

This clone was seen at least ten times. The read stops 3 residues short of the end of the CDR3; the missing end is completed from the germline J gene. The J gene is TRBJ1-6, the V gene TRBV19; 8 bases align to TRBD1. The ends lost 10 bases at V and 9 bases at J; junction bases unmatched: 8. Germline V CDR1 and CDR2: LNHDA, SQIVND (reference sequence). The CDR3 loop spans 13 amino acids. CDR3 sequence: CATQQGAGSPLHF. The DNA read from the CDR3 is TGTGCCACCCAGCAGGGGGCTGGTTCACCC.

This clone was found many times. The read terminates 3 residues ahead of where the CDR3 ends, so the germline J gene completes it. The V call is TRBV28, the J call TRBJ2-5; D is possibly TRBD2 (6 bases). V was shortened by 1 base and J by 3 bases, with 18 bases between the two germline ends. The CDR3 runs to 17 residues. CDR1 MDHEN and CDR2 SYDVKM come from the germline V gene. The CDR3 bases that were read are TGTGCCAGCAGTTTATTGGGGGATGGGGGGAACAAAGAGACC. Translated: CASSLLGDGGNKET. From start to end, the CDR3 is CASSLLGDGGNKETQYF.